One and the same sample provided the 10 T cell receptor beta chains below, sequenced in a study of blood T cell repertoires in COVID-19. Some clones are missing from TCRdb's copy, which holds only in-frame ones; the method was immunoSEQ multiplex PCR. The data hold about 250,000 clones, with approximately 83% observed a single time. Sequencing was carried out using peripheral blood. The origin of the receptors is a man between 35 and 55 years old with acute or convalescent COVID-19.

J is TRBJ2-1 and V is TRBV27; 12 nucleotides match TRBD2. The V gene's germline CDR1 is MNHEY and CDR2 SMNVEV (reference sequence). The CDR3 is made up of 17 amino acids. With 5 bases clipped from V and 4 bases from J, the junction kept 9 bases outside the gene matches. CDR3 coding DNA: TGTGCCAGCAGTGATCCTAGCGGGAGGGCGTCTTACAATGAGCAGTTCTTC. Encoded protein: CASSDPSGRASYNEQFF.

This chain connects TRBV15 to TRBJ1-3, with D perhaps matching TRBD1 (5 bases). This CDR3 has 14 amino acids. From germline, CDR1 is LNHNV and CDR2 YYDKDF (reference sequence). V was trimmed by 9 bases and J by 5 bases, leaving 17 bases between them. The CDR3 protein is CATAGHRERNTIYF. Here the CDR3 DNA reads TGTGCCACTGCAGGACACCGGGAGAGAAACACCATATATTTT.

V is TRBV19 and J is TRBJ1-2; the match to TRBD1 covers 10 bases. CDR1 is LNHDA and CDR2 is SQIVND in the germline V gene (reference sequence). V lost 7 bases, J lost 4 bases, and 12 bases stayed unmatched. The CDR3 is 16 residues long. In nucleotides, the CDR3 is TGTGCCAGTATTGGGACAGGGGATTCCTACGCCTATGGCTACACCTTC. This translates into CASIGTGDSYAYGYTF.

The genes are TRBV7-2 and TRBJ2-1, with 7 bases lining up with TRBD1. This CDR3 comprises 14 residues. Germline V gives CDR1 SGHTA, CDR2 FQGNSA. V trimming: 6 bases; J trimming: 7 bases; junction bases outside the gene matches: 9. The DNA for the CDR3 is TGTGCCAGCAGGTCACAGGGGATAGGTAATGAGCAGTTCTTC. It translates to CASRSQGIGNEQFF.

CDR3 coding DNA: TGTGCCAGCAGTTACCAGAAACAGGGAAGTTCACCCCTCCACTTT. Translation gives CASSYQKQGSSPLHF. This chain joins TRBV6-6 and TRBJ1-6; a possible D gene is TRBD1 (6 bases). V gave up 2 bases and J gave up 9 bases, with 14 bases separating them. The CDR3 loop spans 15 amino acids. Germline CDR1 reads MNHNY; CDR2 reads SVGAGI (reference sequence).

The V call is TRBV7-9, the J call TRBJ2-1, with 10 nucleotides matching TRBD2. Germline values: CDR1 SEHNR, CDR2 FQNEAQ (reference sequence). J was trimmed by 5 bases and V by 5 bases; bases with no gene match: 6. CDR3 length: 15 amino acids. CDR3: CASSKGLATDNEQFF. CDR3 in DNA: TGTGCCAGCAGCAAGGGACTAGCGACTGACAATGAGCAGTTCTTC.

The genes are TRBV11-2 and TRBJ1-1; the D gene is possibly TRBD1 (5 bases). Trimming took 0 bases from V and 4 from J, leaving 6 bases between them. CDR3 length: 13 residues. From germline, CDR1 is SGHAT and CDR2 FQNNGV. The CDR3 protein is CASSLDGGTEAFF. The CDR3 nucleotides read TGTGCCAGCAGCTTAGACGGGGGCACTGAAGCTTTCTTT.

This clone was seen a few times. The chain joins TRBV10-1 to TRBJ1-1, with 8 bases aligning to TRBD1. Germline CDR1 is WNHNN and CDR2 is SYGVQD (reference sequence). This CDR3 is 13 amino acids long. The V gene end was trimmed by 6 bases and the J gene end by 5 bases; junction bases not matched to a gene: 5. The CDR3, as DNA: TGCGCCAGCAGAGAGGACAGGGAAACTGAAGCTTTCTTT. As protein: CASREDRETEAFF.

This clone was observed a single time. This sequence joins TRBV7-8 and TRBJ2-2; D gene uncertain. The CDR3 spans 16 residues. Per germline, CDR1 SGHVS and CDR2 FQNEAQ. Trimming stripped 0 bases from V and 3 bases from J, with 11 bases between. The CDR3 DNA reads as TGTGCCAGCAGCTTAGCTTTGGGCTTAGACACCGGGGAGCTGTTTTTT. This gives the protein CASSLALGLDTGELFF. Full variable domain (outside the CDR3, taken from reference TRBV7-8 and TRBJ2-2): GAGVSQSPRYKVAKRGQDVALRCDPISGHVSLFWYQQALGQGPEFLTYFQNEAQLDKSGLPSDRFFAERPEGSVSTLKIQRTQQEDSAVYLCASSLALGLDTGELFFGEGSRLTVL.

Details on this clone: This specimen includes other DNA sequences encoding the same CDR3. The V call is TRBV12-3 or TRBV12-4, the J call TRBJ1-1, with 8 bases identical to TRBD1. This CDR3 contains 13 residues. V lost 3 bases, J lost 3 bases, and 0 bases stayed unmatched. CDR3 amino acids: CASSLDRDTEAFF. CDR3 coding DNA: TGTGCCAGCAGTTTGGACAGGGACACTGAAGCTTTCTTT.